The rows below give T cell receptor beta chains drawn from one sample of a study of Ad26.COV2.S vaccination and SARS-CoV-2 variants. Some clones are missing from TCRdb's copy, which holds only in-frame ones; the method was immunoSEQ multiplex PCR. The data show some 330,000 clones, with roughly 90% seen just once and around 5% held by the top ten. Material: peripheral blood, obtained in a trial of Ad26.COV2.S vaccine versus placebo. The receptors here all came from a person aged 18 to 59 who received the Ad26.COV2.S COVID-19 vaccine or a placebo. The CDR3 runs from the conserved cysteine through the conserved F or W. Fields, in order: J gene, V gene, CDR3 length, clone size, D gene, CDR3 protein, CDR3 DNA. A D gene is named only where the DNA matches it firmly. Clone size is given for some rows only: seen once, a few or many times, or a class if the clone is expanded.

TRBJ2-2 | TRBV6-2/TRBV6-3 | 15 | - | - | CASSSGRANTGELFF | TGTGCCAGCAGTTCCGGTAGGGCGAACACCGGGGAGCTGTTTTTT
TRBJ1-6 | TRBV6-2/TRBV6-3 | 18 | - | - | CASSPMTQTTNYNSPLHF | TGTGCCAGCAGCCCTATGACTCAGACGACTAACTATAATTCACCCCTCCACTTT
TRBJ1-2 | TRBV9 | 15 | - | - | CASSGGLGGVYGYTF | TGTGCCAGCAGCGGGGGCCTAGGAGGGGTCTATGGCTACACCTTC
TRBJ2-1 | TRBV12-5 | 16 | once | - | CASGPGLESSYNEQFF | TGTGCTAGTGGTCCCGGCTTGGAGAGCTCCTACAATGAGCAGTTCTTC
TRBJ1-5 | TRBV28 | 14 | - | - | CASSPWGRWQPQHF | TGTGCCAGCAGCCCCTGGGGTCGATGGCAGCCCCAGCATTTT
TRBJ2-1 | TRBV5-1 | 16 | - | TRBD2 | CASAGFSGSSYNEQFF | TGCGCCAGCGCCGGATTTAGCGGGAGCTCCTACAATGAGCAGTTCTTC
TRBJ1-1 | TRBV5-4 | 13 | - | - | CASSPGQNTEAFF | TGTGCCAGCAGCCCCGGACAAAACACTGAAGCTTTCTTT
TRBJ1-1 | TRBV5-8 | 13 | - | - | CASSSGPNTEAFF | TGTGCCAGCAGCTCGGGTCCGAACACTGAAGCTTTCTTT
TRBJ1-2 | TRBV10-2 | 13 | - | - | CASNNGTPYGYTF | TGCGCCAGCAACAACGGGACACCCTATGGCTACACCTTC
TRBJ2-1 | TRBV28 | 15 | - | TRBD2 | CASSPQGSGGNEQFF | TGTGCCAGCAGTCCCCAGGGGAGCGGGGGGAATGAGCAGTTCTTC
TRBJ1-5 | TRBV30 | 13 | - | TRBD1 | CAWSATGGQPQHF | TGTGCCTGGAGTGCGACAGGGGGTCAGCCCCAGCATTTT
TRBJ1-5 | TRBV4-1 | 15 | - | - | CASSQAPGRDQPQHF | TGCGCCAGCAGCCAAGCGCCGGGGAGGGATCAGCCCCAGCATTTT
TRBJ2-3 | TRBV29-1 | 20 | - | TRBD1 | CSVGRTGGERMSLSTDTQYF | TGCAGCGTTGGCCGGACAGGGGGCGAGAGAATGTCACTAAGCACAGATACGCAGTATTTT
TRBJ2-2 | TRBV29-1 | 13 | - | - | CSVLGQNTGELFF | TGCAGCGTTTTAGGCCAGAACACCGGGGAGCTGTTTTTT
TRBJ2-1 | TRBV28 | 11 | - | - | CASHFYNEQFF | TGTGCCAGCCATTTTTACAATGAGCAGTTCTTC
TRBJ1-6 | TRBV27 | 18 | - | - | CASSLLGASGGTGSPLHF | TGTGCCAGCAGTTTATTAGGGGCTTCGGGAGGCACTGGATCACCCCTCCACTTT
TRBJ1-3 | TRBV19 | 13 | - | - | CATRLISGNTIYF | TGTGCCACCCGTCTTATCTCTGGAAACACCATATATTTT
TRBJ1-2 | TRBV4-1 | 16 | few | - | CASSPQDGPLRLGYTF | TGCGCCAGCAGCCCACAGGACGGCCCCCTCCGCCTGGGCTACACCTTC
TRBJ2-6 | TRBV11-3 | 14 | - | - | CASSSSGVTNVLTF | TGTGCCAGCAGCTCTTCAGGGGTTACCAACGTCCTGACTTTC
TRBJ1-1 | TRBV12-3/TRBV12-4 | 13 | - | - | CASSWGGTTEAFF | TGTGCCAGCAGTTGGGGGGGCACGACTGAAGCTTTCTTT
TRBJ1-2 | TRBV28 | 15 | - | - | CASSLSSAGFYGYTF | TGTGCCAGCAGTTTATCCTCAGCGGGCTTCTATGGCTACACCTTC
TRBJ2-1 | TRBV7-2 | 16 | - | TRBD2 | CASSSVGLAGGDEQFF | TGTGCCAGCAGCTCCGTCGGACTAGCGGGGGGGGATGAGCAGTTCTTC
TRBJ2-7 | TRBV5-8 | 15 | once | TRBD1 | CASSLVQGAHYEQYF | TGTGCCAGCAGCTTGGTACAGGGGGCGCATTACGAGCAGTACTTC
TRBJ1-1 | TRBV7-9 | 14 | - | - | CASSLVTVNTEAFF | TGTGCCAGCAGCTTAGTAACAGTGAACACTGAAGCTTTCTTT
TRBJ2-2 | TRBV24-1 | 16 | - | TRBD2 | CATSDGTSGRTGELFF | TGTGCCACCAGTGACGGGACTAGCGGGAGAACGGGGGAGCTGTTTTTT
TRBJ2-1 | TRBV6-2/TRBV6-3 | 12 | - | - | CASSWKWDEQFF | TGTGCCAGCAGTTGGAAGTGGGATGAGCAGTTCTTC